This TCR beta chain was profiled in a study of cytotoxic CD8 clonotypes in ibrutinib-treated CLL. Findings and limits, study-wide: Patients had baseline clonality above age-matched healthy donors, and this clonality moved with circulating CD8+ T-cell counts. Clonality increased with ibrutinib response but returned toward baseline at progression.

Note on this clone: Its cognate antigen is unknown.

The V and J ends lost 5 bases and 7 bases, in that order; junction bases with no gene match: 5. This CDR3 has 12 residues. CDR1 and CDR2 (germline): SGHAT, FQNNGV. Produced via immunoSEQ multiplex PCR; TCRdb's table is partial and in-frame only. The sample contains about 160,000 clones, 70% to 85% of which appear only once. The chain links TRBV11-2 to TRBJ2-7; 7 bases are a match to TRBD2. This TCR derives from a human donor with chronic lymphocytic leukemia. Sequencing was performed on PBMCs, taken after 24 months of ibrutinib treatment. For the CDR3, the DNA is TGTGCCAGCAGCCCCCACGGGGGGGAGCAGTACTTC. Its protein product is CASSPHGGEQYF.